This record looks at one T cell receptor beta chain sequence and its context. Antigen specificity is unknown. TCRdb fed the RT-PCR reads into MiXCR, producing one record per CDR3 protein. Of approximately 300,000 distinct CDR3 sequences in the sample, approximately 21% were seen once. These data belong to a study of response to subunit inactivated influenza vaccine. Study findings and constraints: Authors suggested few new T cells are recruited by each seasonal influenza vaccination.

Trimming removed 1 base from V and 2 bases from J, with 12 bases in between. Germline loops: CDR1 SGHKS, CDR2 YYEKEE (reference sequence). This CDR3 contains 15 residues. Sequenced material: PBMCs from blood, taken less than 22 months after vaccination. This TCR was sampled from a man aged 50 to 69 who received an inactivated influenza vaccine. The V call is TRBV5-5, the J call TRBJ1-2, with D unresolved. CDR3 nucleotide sequence: TGTGCCAGCAGCTTGTATCCGACCGCGAACTATGGCTACACCTTC. This translates into CASSLYPTANYGYTF.